The TCR beta chain under discussion was sequenced for a study of shared clonotypes between healthy human individuals. Data came from immunoSEQ multiplex PCR; TCRdb stores just in-frame clones and leaves some out. This sample has some 660,000 clones, with about 80% found just once. Germline V lookup: CDR1 SQVTM, CDR2 ANQGSEA. The CDR3 is made up of 14 amino acids. The ends were cut back, 5 bases at V and 0 bases at J, with 13 bases in the middle. The TCR was taken from a woman in her twenties or thirties in good health. Sequencing was done on a sample of memory CD4+ T cells sorted from blood. Subset reported: CD45RA-negative fraction. This rearrangement joins TRBV29-1 to TRBJ1-1; maybe TRBD1 (6 bases). CDR3 in DNA: TGCAGCGTTCCCACAGGGCCAATGAACACTGAAGCTTTCTTT. This codes for CSVPTGPMNTEAFF.